This T cell receptor (beta chain) was sequenced in a study of identical twins. The CDR3 is 15 amino acids. The germline gives CDR1 LGHNT, CDR2 FRNRAP. The V end was cut by 1 base, the J end by 4 bases, with 13 bases between. Each CDR3 protein gets one entry after TCRdb re-called the 5' RACE reads with MiXCR. The sample carries over 600,000 distinct CDR3 sequences, approximately 22% recorded once. Separately, the same data were catalogued under a study of T cells expressing NK-cell markers.

The chain carries TRBV12-5 and TRBJ1-2; unclear D gene. This sequence was found in a woman younger than 35 in good health. Source material: PBMCs. CDR3 DNA sequence: TGTGCTAGTGGTTTGGGGCAGATATATTTCTATGGCTACACCTTC. It codes for CASGLGQIYFYGYTF.